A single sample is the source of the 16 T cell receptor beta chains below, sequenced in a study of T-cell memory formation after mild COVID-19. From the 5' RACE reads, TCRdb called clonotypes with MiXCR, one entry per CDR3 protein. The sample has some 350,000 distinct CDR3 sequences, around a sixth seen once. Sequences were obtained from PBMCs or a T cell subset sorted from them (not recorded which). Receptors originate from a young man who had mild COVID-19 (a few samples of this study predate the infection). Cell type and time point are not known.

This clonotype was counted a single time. CDR3 in amino acids: CSARGGYLNTEAFF. CDR3 coding DNA: TGCAGTGCTAGGGGGGGCTACTTAAACACTGAAGCTTTCTTT. J is TRBJ1-1 and V is TRBV20-1; D perhaps matches TRBD1 (6 bases). Germline CDR1 is DFQATT and CDR2 is SNEGSKA (reference sequence). This CDR3 is built from 14 residues. The ends were cut back, 3 bases at V and 2 bases at J, with 13 bases in the middle.

The CDR3 spells CASSIGWNTEAFF. The CDR3 DNA sequence: TGTGCCAGTAGTATCGGCTGGAACACTGAAGCTTTCTTT. The V call is TRBV19, the J call TRBJ1-1; D not certain. CDR3 length: 13 amino acids. Germline loops: CDR1 LNHDA, CDR2 SQIVND (reference sequence). V shed 3 bases and J shed 1 base, with 6 bases lying between them. Using reference TRBV19 and TRBJ1-1 for the parts outside the CDR3, the full variable domain is DGGITQSPKYLFRKEGQNVTLSCEQNLNHDAMYWYRQDPGQGLRLIYYSQIVNDFQKGDIAEGYSVSREKKESFPLTVTSAQKNPTAFYLCASSIGWNTEAFFGQGTRLTVV.

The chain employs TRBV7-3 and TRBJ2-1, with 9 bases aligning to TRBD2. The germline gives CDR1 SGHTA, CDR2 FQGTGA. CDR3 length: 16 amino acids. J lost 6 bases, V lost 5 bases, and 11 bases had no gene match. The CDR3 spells CASSPRLGGGANEQFF. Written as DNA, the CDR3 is TGTGCCAGCAGCCCACGCCTGGGCGGGGGGGCCAATGAGCAGTTCTTC.

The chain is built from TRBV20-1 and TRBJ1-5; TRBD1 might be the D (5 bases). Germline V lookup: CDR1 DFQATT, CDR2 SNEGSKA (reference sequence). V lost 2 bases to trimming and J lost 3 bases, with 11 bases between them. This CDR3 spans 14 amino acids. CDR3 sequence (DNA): TGCAGTGCTAGACGACAGTTGCTCAATCAGCCCCAGCATTTT. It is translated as CSARRQLLNQPQHF.

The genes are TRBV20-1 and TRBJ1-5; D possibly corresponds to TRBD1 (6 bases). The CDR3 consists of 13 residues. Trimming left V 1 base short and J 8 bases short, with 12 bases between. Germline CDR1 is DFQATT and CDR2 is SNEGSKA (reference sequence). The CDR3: CSARAGGREPQHF. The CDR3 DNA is TGCAGTGCTAGAGCTGGGGGGCGGGAGCCCCAGCATTTT.

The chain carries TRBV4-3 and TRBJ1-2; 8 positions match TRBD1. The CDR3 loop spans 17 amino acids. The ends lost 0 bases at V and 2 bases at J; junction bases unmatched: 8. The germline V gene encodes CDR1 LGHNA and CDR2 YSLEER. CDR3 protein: CASSQETLAGGNYGYTF. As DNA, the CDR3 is TGCGCCAGCAGCCAAGAAACGTTGGCAGGGGGCAACTATGGCTACACCTTC.

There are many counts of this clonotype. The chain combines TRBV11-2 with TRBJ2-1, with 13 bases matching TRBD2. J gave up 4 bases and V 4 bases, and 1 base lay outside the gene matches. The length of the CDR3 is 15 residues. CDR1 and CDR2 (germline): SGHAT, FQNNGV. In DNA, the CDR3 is TGTGCCAGCAGCTCGGGACTAGCGGGATACAATGAGCAGTTCTTC. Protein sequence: CASSSGLAGYNEQFF.

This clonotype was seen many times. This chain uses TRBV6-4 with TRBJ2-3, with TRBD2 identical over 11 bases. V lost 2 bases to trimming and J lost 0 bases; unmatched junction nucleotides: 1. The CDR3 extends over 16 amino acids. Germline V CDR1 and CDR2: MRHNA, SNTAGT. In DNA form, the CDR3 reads TGTGCCAGCAGTGACCTAGCGGGGGGTAGCACAGATACGCAGTATTTT. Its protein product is CASSDLAGGSTDTQYF.

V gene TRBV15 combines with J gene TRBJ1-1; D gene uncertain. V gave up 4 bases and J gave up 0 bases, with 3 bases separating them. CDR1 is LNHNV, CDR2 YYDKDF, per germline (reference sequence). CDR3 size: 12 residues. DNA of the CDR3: TGTGCCACCAGCACAATGAACACTGAAGCTTTCTTT. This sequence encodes CATSTMNTEAFF.

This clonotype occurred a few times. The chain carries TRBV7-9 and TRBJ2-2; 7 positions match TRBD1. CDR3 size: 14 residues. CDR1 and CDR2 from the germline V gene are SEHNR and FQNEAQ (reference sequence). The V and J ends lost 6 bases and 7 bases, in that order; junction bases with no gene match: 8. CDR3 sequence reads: CASRKRGLSGELFF. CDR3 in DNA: TGTGCCAGCAGGAAAAGGGGGCTCAGCGGGGAGCTGTTTTTT.

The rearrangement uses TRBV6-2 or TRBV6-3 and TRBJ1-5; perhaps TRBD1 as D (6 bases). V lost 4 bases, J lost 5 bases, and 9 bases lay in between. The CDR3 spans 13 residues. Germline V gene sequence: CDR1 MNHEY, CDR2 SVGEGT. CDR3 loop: CASSWTDHQPQHF. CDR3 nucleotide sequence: TGTGCCAGCAGTTGGACAGACCATCAGCCCCAGCATTTT.

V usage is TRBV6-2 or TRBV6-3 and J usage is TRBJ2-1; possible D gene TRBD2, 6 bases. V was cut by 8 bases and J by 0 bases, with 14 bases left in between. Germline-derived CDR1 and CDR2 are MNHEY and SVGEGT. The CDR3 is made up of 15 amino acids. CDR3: CASRAGLSSYNEQFF. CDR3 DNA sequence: TGTGCCAGCCGAGCGGGCCTGAGCTCCTACAATGAGCAGTTCTTC.

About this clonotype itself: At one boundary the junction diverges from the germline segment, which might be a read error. The CDR3 sequence: CASSWDRHGYTF. Here the CDR3 DNA reads TGCGCCAGCAGTTGGGACAGGCATGGCTACACTTTC. The chain carries TRBV5-1 and TRBJ1-2; 8 nucleotides match TRBD1. This CDR3 contains 12 residues. Germline lookup yields CDR1 SGHRS and CDR2 YFSETQ.

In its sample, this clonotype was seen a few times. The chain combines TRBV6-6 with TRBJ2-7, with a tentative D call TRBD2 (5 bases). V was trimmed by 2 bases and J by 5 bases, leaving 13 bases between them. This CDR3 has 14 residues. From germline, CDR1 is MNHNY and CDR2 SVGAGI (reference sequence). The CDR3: CASSYDGELDEQYV. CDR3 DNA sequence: TGTGCCAGCAGTTACGATGGAGAACTAGACGAGCAGTACGTC.

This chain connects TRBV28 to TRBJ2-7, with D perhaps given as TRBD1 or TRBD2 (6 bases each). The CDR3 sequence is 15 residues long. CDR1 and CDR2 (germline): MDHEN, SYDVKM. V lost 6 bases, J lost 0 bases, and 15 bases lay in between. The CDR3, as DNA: TGTGCCAGCAGCGGTTCGGGGGCGGGCTCCTACGAGCAGTACGTC. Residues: CASSGSGAGSYEQYV.

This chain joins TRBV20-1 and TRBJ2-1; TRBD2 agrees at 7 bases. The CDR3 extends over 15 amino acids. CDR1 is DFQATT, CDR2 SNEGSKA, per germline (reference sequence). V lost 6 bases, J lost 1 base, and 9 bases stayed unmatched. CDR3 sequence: CSAPVRGGSYNEQFF. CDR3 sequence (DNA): TGCAGTGCACCCGTTAGGGGAGGGTCCTACAATGAGCAGTTCTTC.